This TCR beta chain is drawn from a study of blood T cells in healthy people across ages. Study outcomes and limitations: Naive CD4+ cell counts and diversity both ran higher in long-lived than in aged donors.

Looked up from germline, CDR1 is DFQATT and CDR2 is SNEGSKA (reference sequence). Trimming pared 3 bases from V and 7 bases from J, leaving 16 bases between. The CDR3 is 14 amino acids. Points on this clonotype: Its antigen is currently unknown.

Alongside a J-beta primer mix, a sample-barcoded 5' primer served in a second PCR lasting about 7 to 11 cycles. Via MiXCR, TCRdb re-called the 5' RACE reads, giving one row per CDR3 protein. Of about 680,000 distinct CDR3 sequences in the sample, 45% to 50% are singletons; the top ten hold under 35%. This TCR derives from a woman aged 55-75 years in good health. Sequenced: blood. The rearrangement links TRBV20-1 to TRBJ2-1, with D possibly being TRBD2 (5 bases). The CDR3 reads CSASLAGPPNEQFF. The CDR3 DNA reads as TGCAGTGCTAGCCTAGCAGGACCACCGAATGAGCAGTTCTTC.